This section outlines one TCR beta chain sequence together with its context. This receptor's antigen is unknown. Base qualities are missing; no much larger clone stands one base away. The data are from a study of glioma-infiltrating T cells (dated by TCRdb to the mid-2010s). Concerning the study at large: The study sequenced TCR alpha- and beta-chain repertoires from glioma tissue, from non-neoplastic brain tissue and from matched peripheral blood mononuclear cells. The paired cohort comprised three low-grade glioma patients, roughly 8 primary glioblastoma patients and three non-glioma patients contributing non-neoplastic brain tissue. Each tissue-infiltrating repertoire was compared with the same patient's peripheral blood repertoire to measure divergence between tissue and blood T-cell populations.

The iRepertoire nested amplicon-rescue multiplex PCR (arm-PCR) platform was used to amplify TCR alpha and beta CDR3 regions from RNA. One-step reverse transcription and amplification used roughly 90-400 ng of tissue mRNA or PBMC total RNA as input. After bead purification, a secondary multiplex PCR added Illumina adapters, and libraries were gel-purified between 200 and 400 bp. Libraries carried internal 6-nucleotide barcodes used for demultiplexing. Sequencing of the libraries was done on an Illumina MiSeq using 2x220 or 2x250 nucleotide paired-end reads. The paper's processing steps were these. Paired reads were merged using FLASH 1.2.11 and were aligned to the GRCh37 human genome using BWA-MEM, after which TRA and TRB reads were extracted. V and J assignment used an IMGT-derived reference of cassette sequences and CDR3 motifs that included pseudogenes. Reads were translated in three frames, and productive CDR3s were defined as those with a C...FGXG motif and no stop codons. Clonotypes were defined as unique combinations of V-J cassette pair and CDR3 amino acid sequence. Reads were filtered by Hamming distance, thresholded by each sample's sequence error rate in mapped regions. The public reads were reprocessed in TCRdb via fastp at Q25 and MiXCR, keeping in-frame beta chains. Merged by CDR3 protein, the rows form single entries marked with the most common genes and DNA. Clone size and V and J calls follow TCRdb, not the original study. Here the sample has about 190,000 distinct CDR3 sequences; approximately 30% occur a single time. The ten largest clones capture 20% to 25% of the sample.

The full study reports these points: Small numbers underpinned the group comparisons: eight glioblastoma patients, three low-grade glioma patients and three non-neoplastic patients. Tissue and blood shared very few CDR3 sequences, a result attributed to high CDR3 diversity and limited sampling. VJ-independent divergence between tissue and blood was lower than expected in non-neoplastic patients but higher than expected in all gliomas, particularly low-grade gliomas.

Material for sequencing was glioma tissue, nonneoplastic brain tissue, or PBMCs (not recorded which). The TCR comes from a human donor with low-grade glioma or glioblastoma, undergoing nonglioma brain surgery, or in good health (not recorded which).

The CDR3 amino acid sequence is: CASSLGGTHNEQFF. The bases are TGTGCCAGTAGTTTAGGGGGGACCCACAATGAGCAGTTCTTC. The sequence is built from TRBV19 and TRBJ2-1; the D gene may be TRBD1 or TRBD2, since each aligns over 6 bases. Trimming costs V 5 bases and J 5 bases, and their ends lie 13 bases apart. CDR3 length: 14 amino acids, cysteine to phenylalanine. Of the read, only the CDR3 DNA is kept; its 42 bases are in frame from base 1. The germline V gene (reference sequence) sets CDR1 to LNHDA and CDR2 to SQIVND. Reference TRBV19 and TRBJ2-1 genes cover what lies past the CDR3, so the full variable domain is DGGITQSPKYLFRKEGQNVTLSCEQNLNHDAMYWYRQDPGQGLRLIYYSQIVNDFQKGDIAEGYSVSREKKESFPLTVTSAQKNPTAFYLCASSLGGTHNEQFFGPGTRLTVL.